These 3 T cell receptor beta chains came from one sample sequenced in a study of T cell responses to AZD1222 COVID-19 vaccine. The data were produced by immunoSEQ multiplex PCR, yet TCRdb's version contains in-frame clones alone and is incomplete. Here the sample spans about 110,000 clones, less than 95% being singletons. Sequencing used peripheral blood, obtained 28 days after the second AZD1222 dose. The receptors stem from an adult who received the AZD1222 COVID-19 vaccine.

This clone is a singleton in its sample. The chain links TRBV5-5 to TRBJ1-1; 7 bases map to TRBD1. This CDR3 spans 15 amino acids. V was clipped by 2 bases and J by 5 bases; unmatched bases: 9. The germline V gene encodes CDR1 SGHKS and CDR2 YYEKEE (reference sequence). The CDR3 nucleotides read TGTGCCAGCAGCTTCTCCGGGCAGGGGGTAACTGAAGCTTTCTTT. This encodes CASSFSGQGVTEAFF.

The CDR3 reads CSVPRDDYGYTF. CDR3 bases: TGCAGCGTACCCAGGGATGACTATGGCTACACCTTC. The chain joins TRBV29-1 to TRBJ1-2; D is perhaps TRBD1 (5 bases). V lost 6 bases to trimming and J lost 3 bases, with 11 bases between them. This CDR3 region has 12 residues. Germline CDR1 and CDR2: SQVTM and ANQGSEA.

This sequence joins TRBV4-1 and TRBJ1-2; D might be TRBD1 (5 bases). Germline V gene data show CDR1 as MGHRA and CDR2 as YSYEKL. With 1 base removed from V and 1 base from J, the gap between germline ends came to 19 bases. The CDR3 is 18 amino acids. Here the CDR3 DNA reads TGCGCCAGCAGCCAAGGCCTACCCTCCGGGACTTATAACTATGGCTACACCTTC. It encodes CASSQGLPSGTYNYGYTF.